This T cell receptor (beta chain) was obtained from a study of blood T cell repertoires in COVID-19. At the level of the study: Specimens from acute and convalescent COVID-19 originated in the United States, Italy and Spain. The analysed material was cDNA or gDNA that came from T cells, B-cell-depleted T cells, or PBMCs.

The CDR3 extends over 13 amino acids. Germline assignment: CDR1 DFQATT and CDR2 SNEGSKA (reference sequence). The V end was cut by 3 bases, the J end by 0 bases, with 6 bases between. In the authors' workflow: The assay estimated nucleated cells by amplifying reference gene primers. The data were produced by immunoSEQ multiplex PCR, yet TCRdb's version contains in-frame clones alone and is incomplete. V and J calls and clone size are those listed in that table; D and trimming were worked out from the DNA. The table has about 240,000 clones, about 84% seen once. This rearrangement joins TRBV20-1 to TRBJ1-3; no clear D gene. Sequencing was carried out using peripheral blood. The TCR comes from a man older than 75 with acute or convalescent COVID-19. This CDR3 is CSASALSGNTIYF. The CDR3 nucleotides are TGCAGTGCTAGTGCCCTCTCTGGAAACACCATATATTTT.